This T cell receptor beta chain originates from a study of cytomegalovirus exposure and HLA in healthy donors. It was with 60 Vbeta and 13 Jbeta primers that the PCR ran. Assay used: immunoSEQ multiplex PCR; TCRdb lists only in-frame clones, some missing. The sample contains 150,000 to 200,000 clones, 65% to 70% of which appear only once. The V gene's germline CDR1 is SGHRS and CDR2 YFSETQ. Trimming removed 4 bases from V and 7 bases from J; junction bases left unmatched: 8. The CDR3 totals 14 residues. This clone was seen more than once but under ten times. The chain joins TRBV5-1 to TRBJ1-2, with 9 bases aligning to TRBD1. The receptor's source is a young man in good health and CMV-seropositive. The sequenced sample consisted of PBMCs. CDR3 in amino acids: CASSPPGQGPGYTF. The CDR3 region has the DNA TGCGCCAGCAGCCCTCCGGGACAGGGCCCTGGCTACACCTTC.